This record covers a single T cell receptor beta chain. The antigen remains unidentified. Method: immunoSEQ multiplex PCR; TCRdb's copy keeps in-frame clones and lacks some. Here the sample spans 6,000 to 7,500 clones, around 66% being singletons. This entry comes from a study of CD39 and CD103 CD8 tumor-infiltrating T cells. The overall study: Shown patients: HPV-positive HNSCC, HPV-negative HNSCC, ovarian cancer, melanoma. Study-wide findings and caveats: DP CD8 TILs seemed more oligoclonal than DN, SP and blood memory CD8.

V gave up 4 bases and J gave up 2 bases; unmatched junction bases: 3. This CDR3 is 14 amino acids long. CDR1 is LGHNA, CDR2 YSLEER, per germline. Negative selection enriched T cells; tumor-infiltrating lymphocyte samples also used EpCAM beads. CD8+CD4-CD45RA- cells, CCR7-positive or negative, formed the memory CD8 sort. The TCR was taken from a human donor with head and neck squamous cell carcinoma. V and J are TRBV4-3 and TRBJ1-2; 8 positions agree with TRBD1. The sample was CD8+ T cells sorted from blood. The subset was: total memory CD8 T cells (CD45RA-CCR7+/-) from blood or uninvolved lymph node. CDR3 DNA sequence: TGCGCCAGCAGCCCAGGACAGGGAAACTATGGCTACACCTTC. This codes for CASSPGQGNYGYTF.